Listed below are T cell receptor beta chains from one sample, sequenced in a study of blood T cells in healthy people across ages. TCRdb re-called the 5' RACE reads through MiXCR, storing one row per CDR3 protein. The sample lists around 2 million distinct CDR3 sequences, roughly two fifths seen once, with under 25% in the top ten. Sequencing input: blood. These receptors all come from a human donor in good health. CDR3s include the opening cysteine and the closing phenylalanine or tryptophan. Size is omitted from some rows. Given values are once, few, many or a class for expanded clones.

abundance: NA; v_gene: TRBV3-1; j_gene: TRBJ2-3; CDR3aa: CASSQVDPGQGKSTDTQYF
abundance: NA; v_gene: TRBV10-3; j_gene: TRBJ1-6; CDR3aa: CAISDVRLNSPLHF
abundance: NA; v_gene: TRBV2; j_gene: TRBJ1-5; CDR3aa: CASRPDRSNQPQHF
abundance: few; v_gene: TRBV7-9; j_gene: NA; CDR3aa: CASSLALGGAYEQYF
abundance: NA; v_gene: TRBV4-3; j_gene: TRBJ2-4; CDR3aa: CASSQQDRGVIQYF
abundance: few; v_gene: TRBV12-3/TRBV12-4; j_gene: TRBJ1-2; CDR3aa: CASTLGQSYGYTF
abundance: NA; v_gene: TRBV7-6; j_gene: TRBJ2-5; CDR3aa: CASSSFFRRGAEETQYF
abundance: few; v_gene: TRBV27; j_gene: TRBJ2-3; CDR3aa: CASSPIGTDTQYF
abundance: NA; v_gene: TRBV4-3; j_gene: TRBJ2-7; CDR3aa: CASNQDRTGGSYEQYF
abundance: NA; v_gene: TRBV3-1; j_gene: TRBJ1-2; CDR3aa: CASSQGHVDHGYTF
abundance: NA; v_gene: TRBV7-8; j_gene: TRBJ1-2; CDR3aa: CASSSIGQGGDNYGYTF
abundance: few; v_gene: TRBV20-1; j_gene: TRBJ1-4; CDR3aa: CSVPGQGRGFNEKLFF
abundance: NA; v_gene: TRBV7-9; j_gene: TRBJ1-3; CDR3aa: CASSPQIPSGNTIYF
abundance: NA; v_gene: TRBV7-2; j_gene: TRBJ2-3; CDR3aa: CASSTTGGVTDTQYF
abundance: few; v_gene: TRBV10-2; j_gene: TRBJ1-6; CDR3aa: CASSGARTGVSPLHF
abundance: few; v_gene: TRBV7-3; j_gene: TRBJ2-1; CDR3aa: CASSLGPHNEQFF
abundance: few; v_gene: TRBV7-2; j_gene: TRBJ2-7; CDR3aa: CASSPPGLHEQYF
abundance: NA; v_gene: TRBV4-3; j_gene: TRBJ2-3; CDR3aa: CASSPGLFREDTQYF
abundance: NA; v_gene: TRBV29-1; j_gene: TRBJ2-1; CDR3aa: CSVPRGYEQFF
abundance: NA; v_gene: TRBV12-3/TRBV12-4; j_gene: TRBJ1-5; CDR3aa: CASSLGQGAVSSNQPQHF
abundance: NA; v_gene: TRBV6-1; j_gene: TRBJ2-1; CDR3aa: CASSPYIPGGHQYNEQFF
abundance: NA; v_gene: TRBV3-1; j_gene: TRBJ1-1; CDR3aa: CASSQEAGTIMGVNTEAFF
abundance: once; v_gene: TRBV3-1; j_gene: TRBJ2-7; CDR3aa: CASSQDWGKGNTNYEQYF
abundance: NA; v_gene: TRBV12-3/TRBV12-4; j_gene: TRBJ1-5; CDR3aa: CASSLGRAQHF